This TCR beta chain came from a study of CD8+ T cells in alopecia areata. Treatment of the sample: oral pan-JAK inhibitor, 5-10 mg twice daily. As part of sample collection, lesional scalp punch biopsies and peripheral blood were taken from alopecia areata patients. Using a FACSAria, the CD4+ and CD8+ T cells were sorted from the PBMCs. There are 15 residues in the CDR3. The V gene lost 0 bases and the J gene lost 5 bases, with 13 bases spanning the gap. Germline V gene lookup returns CDR1 LGHNA and CDR2 YSLEER. Sequencing relied on a cDNA template that was reverse transcribed from extracted RNA. Using immunoSEQ multiplex PCR, the repertoire was profiled, and TCRdb retains in-frame clones only, with some absent. In the table there are 110,000 or so clones, roughly three fifths of which are singletons. Only a few counts were recorded for this clone.

This receptor was obtained from a human donor with alopecia areata. Sequences were derived from CD4+ T cells sorted from blood, sampled at week 24, from a patient treated with tofacitinib. The chain recombines TRBV4-3 with TRBJ1-2; D is unresolved. The CDR3 DNA is TGCGCCAGCAGCCAAGACGTAGGGAAAGGATATGGCTACACCTTC. It translates to CASSQDVGKGYGYTF.